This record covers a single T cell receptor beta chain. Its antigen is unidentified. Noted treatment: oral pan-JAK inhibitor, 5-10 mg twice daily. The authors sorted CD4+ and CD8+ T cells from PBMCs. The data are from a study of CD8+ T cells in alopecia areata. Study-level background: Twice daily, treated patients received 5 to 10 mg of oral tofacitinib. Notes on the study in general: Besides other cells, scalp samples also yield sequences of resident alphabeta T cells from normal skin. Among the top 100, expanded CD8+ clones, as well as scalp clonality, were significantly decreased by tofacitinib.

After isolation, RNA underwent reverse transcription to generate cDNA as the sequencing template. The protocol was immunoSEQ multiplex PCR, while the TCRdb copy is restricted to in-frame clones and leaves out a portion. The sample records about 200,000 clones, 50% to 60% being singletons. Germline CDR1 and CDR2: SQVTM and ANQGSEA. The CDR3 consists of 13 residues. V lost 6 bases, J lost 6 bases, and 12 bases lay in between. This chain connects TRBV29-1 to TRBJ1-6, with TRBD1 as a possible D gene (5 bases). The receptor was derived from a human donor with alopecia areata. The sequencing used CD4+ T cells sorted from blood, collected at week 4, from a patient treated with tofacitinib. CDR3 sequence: CSVQDRFNSPLHF. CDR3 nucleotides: TGCAGCGTCCAAGACAGATTTAATTCACCCCTCCACTTT.